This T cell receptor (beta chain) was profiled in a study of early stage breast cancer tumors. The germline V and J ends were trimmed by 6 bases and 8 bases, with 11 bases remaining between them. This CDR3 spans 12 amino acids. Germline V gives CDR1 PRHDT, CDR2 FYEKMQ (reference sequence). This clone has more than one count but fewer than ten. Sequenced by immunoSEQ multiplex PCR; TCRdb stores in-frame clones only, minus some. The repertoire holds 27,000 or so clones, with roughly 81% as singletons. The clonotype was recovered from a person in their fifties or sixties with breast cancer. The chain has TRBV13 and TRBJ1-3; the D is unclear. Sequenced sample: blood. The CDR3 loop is CASSQDADTIYF. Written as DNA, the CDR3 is TGTGCCAGCAGTCAGGACGCAGACACCATATATTTT. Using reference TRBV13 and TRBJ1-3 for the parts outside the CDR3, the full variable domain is AAGVIQSPRHLIKEKRETATLKCYPIPRHDTVYWYQQGPGQDPQFLISFYEKMQSDKGSIPDRFSAQQFSDYHSELNMSSLELGDSALYFCASSQDADTIYFGEGSWLTVV.